This is a list of T cell receptor beta chains from one sample in a study of persistence of HIV-infected CD4 T cells. These receptors have no known antigen. Here immunoSEQ multiplex PCR was the method, and the copy in TCRdb shows in-frame clones only, minus some. The data contain 50,000 or so clones, 70% to 80% of them singletons. Here the sequenced sample was CD4+ T cells sorted from PBMCs after roughly 20-hour stimulation, taken from a patient who received antiretroviral therapy. These receptors all stem from an adult man with HIV who was CMV-seropositive. Both conserved end residues are part of each CDR3.

>TRBV27
CASSESFSPLHF
>TRBV19
CASSPQTGALNYGYTF
>TRBV19
CASSHQPQETQYF
>TRBV3-1/TRBV3-2
CASSLLVSTDTQYF
>TRBV27
CASSPVEQNTEAFF
>TRBV5-1
CASSLGLAHGELFF
>TRBV7-2
CASRVGTVSGNTIYF
>TRBV28
CASSLGQAKEAFF
>TRBV5-1
CASSRGQGLNEQFF
>TRBV19
CASKQGTGTGELFF
>TRBV6-5
CASSYGTVLSGNTIYF
>TRBV4-1
CASSQFGRDNSPLHF
>TRBV6-5
CASSYSLHPETQYF
>TRBV7-8
CASSLDYSNQPQHF
>TRBV4-2
CASSQDGRGNTEAFF
>TRBV4-2
CASSREGTDTQYF
>TRBV28
CASSLGGQGPYGYTF
>TRBV19
CASSQRRINQPQHF
>TRBV6-5
CASILTLQGAGGYTF
>TRBV15
CATSRSGQGQETQYF
>TRBV6-6
CASRLSGGYEQYF
>TRBV15
CATSRETTQGYGYTF
>TRBV19
CASSIEGTGRAKNIQYF
>TRBV19
CASRQGEGRTEAFF